This TCR beta chain was sequenced in a study of blood T cell repertoires in COVID-19. Study overall: Material from acute and convalescent COVID-19 was sourced from the United States, Italy and Spain. The analysed material was cDNA or gDNA that came from T cells, B-cell-depleted T cells, or PBMCs.

Original data processing: Scientists estimated how many nucleated cells there were by amplifying reference gene primers. Measured with immunoSEQ multiplex PCR; TCRdb has only the in-frame clones, and not every one. The DNA was the basis for D and trimming; V, J and clone size are from that table. Here the sample spans 50,000 to 65,000 clones, 86% being singletons. The germline V gene has CDR1 GTSNPN and CDR2 SVGIG (reference sequence). V trimming: 5 bases; J trimming: 3 bases; junction bases outside the gene matches: 3. The CDR3 spans 13 residues. The chain employs TRBV30 and TRBJ2-3, with 9 bases fitting TRBD1. Sample: peripheral blood. The sequence derives from a man between 45 and 60 years old with active COVID-19. In DNA form, the CDR3 reads TGTGCCTGGGACAGGGGGATGACAGATACGCAGTATTTT. It codes for CAWDRGMTDTQYF. The full variable domain, its missing parts supplied by reference TRBV30 and TRBJ2-3, is SQTIHQWPATLVQPVGSPLSLECTVEGTSNPNLYWYRQAAGRGLQLLFYSVGIGQISSEVPQNLSASRPQDRQFILSSKKLLLSDSGFYLCAWDRGMTDTQYFGPGTRLTVL.